The text below deals with one T cell receptor beta chain. Total RNA extraction produced at least 5.5 micrograms (per sample) for the study. The data are from a study of blood T cells in healthy people across ages. Study details: For every two T cells, template switching captured about one barcoded beta molecule.

Together with a sample-barcoded 5' primer, a J-beta primer mix was included in a second PCR lasting about 7 to 11 cycles. MiXCR, applied by TCRdb to the 5' RACE reads, yields one record per CDR3 protein. Of around 1,100,000 distinct CDR3 sequences in the sample, approximately 38% were seen once. This CDR3 region has 16 residues. The V and J ends lost 0 bases and 3 bases respectively, with 15 bases between them. Germline CDR1 is DFQATT and CDR2 is SNEGSKA (reference sequence). The chain couples TRBV20-1 to TRBJ2-1; maybe TRBD1 (5 bases). The sequence was obtained from a young man in good health. Material: blood. CDR3 in amino acids: CSARDFDSRIYNEQFF. The CDR3 DNA is TGCAGTGCTAGAGATTTTGACAGCCGGATCTACAATGAGCAGTTCTTC.